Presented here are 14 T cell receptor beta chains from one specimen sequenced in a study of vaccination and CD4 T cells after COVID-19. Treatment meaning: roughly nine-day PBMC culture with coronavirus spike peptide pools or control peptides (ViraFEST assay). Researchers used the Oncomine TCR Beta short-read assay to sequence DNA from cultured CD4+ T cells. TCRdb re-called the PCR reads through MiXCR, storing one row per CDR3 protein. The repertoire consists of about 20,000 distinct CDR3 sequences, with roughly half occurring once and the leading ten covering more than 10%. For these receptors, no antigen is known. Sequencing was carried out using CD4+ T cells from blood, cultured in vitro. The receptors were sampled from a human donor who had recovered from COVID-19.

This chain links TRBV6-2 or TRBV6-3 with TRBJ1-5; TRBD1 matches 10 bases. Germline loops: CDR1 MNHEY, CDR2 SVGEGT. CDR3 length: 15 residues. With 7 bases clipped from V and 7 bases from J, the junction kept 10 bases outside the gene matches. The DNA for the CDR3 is TGTGCCAGCACATCCCGGGACAGGGGATCACAGCCCCAGCATTTT. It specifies CASTSRDRGSQPQHF.

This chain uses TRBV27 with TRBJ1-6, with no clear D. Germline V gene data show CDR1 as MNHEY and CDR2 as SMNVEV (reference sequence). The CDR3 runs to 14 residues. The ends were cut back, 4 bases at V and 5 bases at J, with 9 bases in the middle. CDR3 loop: CASSWRSNNSPLHF. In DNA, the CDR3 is TGTGCCAGCAGTTGGCGGTCGAATAATTCACCCCTCCACTTT.

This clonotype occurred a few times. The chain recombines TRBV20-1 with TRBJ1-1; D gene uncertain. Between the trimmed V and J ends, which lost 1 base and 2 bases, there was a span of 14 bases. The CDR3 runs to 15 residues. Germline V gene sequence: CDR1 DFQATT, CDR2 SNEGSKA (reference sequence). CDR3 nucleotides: TGCAGTGCTAGAGCCCAGAACACACGTAACACTGAAGCTTTCTTT. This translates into CSARAQNTRNTEAFF.

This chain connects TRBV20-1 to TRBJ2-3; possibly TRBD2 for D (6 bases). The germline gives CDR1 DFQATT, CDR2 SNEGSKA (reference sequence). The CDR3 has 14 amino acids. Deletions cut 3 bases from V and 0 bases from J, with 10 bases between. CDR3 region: CSASSSGSTDTQYF. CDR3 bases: TGCAGTGCTAGTTCCAGCGGGAGCACAGATACGCAGTATTTT.

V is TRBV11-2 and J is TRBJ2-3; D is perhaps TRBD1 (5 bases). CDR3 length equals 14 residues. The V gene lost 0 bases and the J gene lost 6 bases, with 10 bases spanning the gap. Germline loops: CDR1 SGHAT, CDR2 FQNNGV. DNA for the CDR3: TGTGCCAGCAGCTTAGAAGGGGCCGGGGATACGCAGTATTTT. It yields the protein CASSLEGAGDTQYF. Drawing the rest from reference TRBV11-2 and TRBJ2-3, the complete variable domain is EAGVAQSPRYKIIEKRQSVAFWCNPISGHATLYWYQQILGQGPKLLIQFQNNGVVDDSQLPKDRFSAERLKGVDSTLKIQPAKLEDSAVYLCASSLEGAGDTQYFGPGTRLTVL.

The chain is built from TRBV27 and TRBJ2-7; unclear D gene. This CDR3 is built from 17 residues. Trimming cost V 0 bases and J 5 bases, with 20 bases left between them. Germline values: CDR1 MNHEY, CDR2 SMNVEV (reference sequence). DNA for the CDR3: TGTGCCAGCAGTTTATCGGGCCTTAAGCAGCCGCGCCACGAGCAGTACTTC. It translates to CASSLSGLKQPRHEQYF.

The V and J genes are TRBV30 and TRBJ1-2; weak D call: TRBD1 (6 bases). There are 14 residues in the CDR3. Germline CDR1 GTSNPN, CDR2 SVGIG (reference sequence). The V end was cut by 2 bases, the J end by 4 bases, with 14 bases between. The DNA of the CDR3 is TGTGCCTGGAGTTTCAACAGGGCCGGCTATGGCTACACCTTC. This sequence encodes CAWSFNRAGYGYTF.

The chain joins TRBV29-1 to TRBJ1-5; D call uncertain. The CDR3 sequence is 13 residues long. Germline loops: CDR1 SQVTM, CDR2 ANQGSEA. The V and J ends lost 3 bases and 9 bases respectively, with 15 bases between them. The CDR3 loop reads CSVEESGAGPQHF. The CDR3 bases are TGCAGCGTTGAGGAGAGCGGCGCGGGGCCCCAGCATTTT.

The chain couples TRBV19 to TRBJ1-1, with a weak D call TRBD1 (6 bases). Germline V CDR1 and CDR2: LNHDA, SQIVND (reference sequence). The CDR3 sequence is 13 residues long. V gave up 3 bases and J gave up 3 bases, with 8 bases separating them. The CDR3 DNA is TGTGCCAGTAGTATCGCAGGGGACACTGAAGCTTTCTTT. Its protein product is CASSIAGDTEAFF.

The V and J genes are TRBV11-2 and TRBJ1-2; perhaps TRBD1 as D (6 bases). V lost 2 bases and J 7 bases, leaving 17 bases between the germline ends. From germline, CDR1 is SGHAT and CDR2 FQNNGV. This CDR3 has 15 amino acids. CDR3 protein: CASSLNREPRGGYTF. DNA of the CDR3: TGTGCCAGCAGCTTAAACCGGGAGCCCAGGGGTGGCTACACCTTC.

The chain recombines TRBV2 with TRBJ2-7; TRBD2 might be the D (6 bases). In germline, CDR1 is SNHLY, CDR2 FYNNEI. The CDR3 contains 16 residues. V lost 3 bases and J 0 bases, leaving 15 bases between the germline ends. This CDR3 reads CASSDVGLGYSYEQYF. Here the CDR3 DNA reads TGTGCCAGCAGTGATGTGGGACTGGGCTACTCCTACGAGCAGTACTTC.

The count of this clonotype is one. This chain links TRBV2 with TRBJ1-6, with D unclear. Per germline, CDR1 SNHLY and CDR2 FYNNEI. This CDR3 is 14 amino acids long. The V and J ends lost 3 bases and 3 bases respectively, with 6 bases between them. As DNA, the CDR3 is TGTGCCAGCAGTGATACCGACTATAATTCACCCCTCCACTTT. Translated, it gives CASSDTDYNSPLHF. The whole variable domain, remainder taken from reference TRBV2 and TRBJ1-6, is EPEVTQTPSHQVTQMGQEVILRCVPISNHLYFYWYRQILGQKVEFLVSFYNNEISEKSEIFDDQFSVERPDGSNFTLKIRSTKLEDSAMYFCASSDTDYNSPLHFGNGTRLTVT.

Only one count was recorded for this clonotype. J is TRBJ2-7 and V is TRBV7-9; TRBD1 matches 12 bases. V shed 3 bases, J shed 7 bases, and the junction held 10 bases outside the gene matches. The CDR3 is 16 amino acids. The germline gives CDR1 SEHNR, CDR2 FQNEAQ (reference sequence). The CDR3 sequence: CASSLDPGQGAREQYF. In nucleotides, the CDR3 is TGTGCCAGCAGCTTGGACCCGGGACAGGGGGCGAGGGAGCAGTACTTC.

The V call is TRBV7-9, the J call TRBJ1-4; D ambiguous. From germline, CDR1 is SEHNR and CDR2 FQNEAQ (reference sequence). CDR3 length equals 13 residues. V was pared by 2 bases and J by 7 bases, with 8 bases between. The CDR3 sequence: CASSLRAAEKLFF. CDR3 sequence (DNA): TGTGCCAGCAGCTTACGTGCGGCTGAAAAACTGTTTTTT.